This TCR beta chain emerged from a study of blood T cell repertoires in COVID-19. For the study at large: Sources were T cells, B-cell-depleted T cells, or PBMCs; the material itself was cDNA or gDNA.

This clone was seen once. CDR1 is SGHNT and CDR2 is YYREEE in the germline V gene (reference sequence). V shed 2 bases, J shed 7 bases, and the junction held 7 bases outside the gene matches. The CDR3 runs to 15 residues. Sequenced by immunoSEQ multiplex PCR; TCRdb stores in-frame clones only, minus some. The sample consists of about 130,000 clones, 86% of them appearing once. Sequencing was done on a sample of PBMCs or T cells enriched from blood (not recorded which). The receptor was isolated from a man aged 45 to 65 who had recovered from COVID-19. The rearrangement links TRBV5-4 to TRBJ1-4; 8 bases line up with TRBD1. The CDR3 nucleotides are TGTGCCAGCAGCTTATATGACAGGGGTTCTGAAAAACTGTTTTTT. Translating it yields CASSLYDRGSEKLFF.